This T cell receptor (beta chain) was recovered during a study of blood T cell repertoires in COVID-19. In the original workflow: Amplification from reference gene primers served as the basis for estimated nucleated cell counts. Data came from immunoSEQ multiplex PCR; TCRdb stores just in-frame clones and leaves some out. The V and J calls and clone size were taken over from that table, and D and trimming were inferred from the DNA. The table records about 320,000 clones, about 85% of them present only once. This clone was detected only once. The specimen sequenced was PBMCs or T cells enriched from blood (not recorded which). This TCR came from a woman aged 25 to 39 who had recovered from COVID-19.

As DNA, the CDR3 is TGTGCCAGCAGTTACTCGGCAGGGGAAGGCTACACCTTC. This gives the protein CASSYSAGEGYTF. The rearrangement links TRBV6-5 to TRBJ1-2, with TRBD1 as a possible D gene (6 bases). Germline V gene data show CDR1 as MNHEY and CDR2 as SVGAGI. Trimming removed 0 bases at V and 8 bases at J, with 10 bases between. The CDR3 has 13 amino acids.